The 9 T cell receptor beta chains in this list originate from one sample, sequenced in a study of CD8 T cells in Susac syndrome. cDNA came from approximately 0.5 to 1 ug RNA primed by random hexamers. TCRdb called the immunoSEQ multiplex PCR reads again in MiXCR, with one record for every CDR3 protein. The repertoire includes approximately 130,000 distinct CDR3 sequences, approximately 94% of them detected once, and around 0.1% sits in the top ten. Sequencing was performed on CD4+ T cells from PBMCs. The origin of the receptors is a human donor in good health.

V gene TRBV30 combines with J gene TRBJ2-3; 11 nucleotides line up with TRBD2. The germline CDR1 and CDR2 sequences are GTSNPN and SVGIG (reference sequence). The CDR3 spans 17 residues. The V and J ends lost 0 bases and 2 bases, in that order; junction bases with no gene match: 7. The CDR3 DNA follows: TGTGCCTGGAGTGTTTCCAGGACTAGCGGGTACACAGATACGCAGTATTTT. Protein: CAWSVSRTSGYTDTQYF. The full variable domain, its missing parts supplied by reference TRBV30 and TRBJ2-3, is SQTIHQWPATLVQPVGSPLSLECTVEGTSNPNLYWYRQAAGRGLQLLFYSVGIGQISSEVPQNLSASRPQDRQFILSSKKLLLSDSGFYLCAWSVSRTSGYTDTQYFGPGTRLTVL.

The rearrangement joins TRBV20-1 to TRBJ2-3; D call uncertain. Germline CDR1 is DFQATT and CDR2 is SNEGSKA (reference sequence). Trimming stripped 0 bases from V and 6 bases from J, with 10 bases between. CDR3 length: 13 amino acids. CDR3 DNA sequence: TGCAGTGCTAGAGATCTTGTCTTGGATACGCAGTATTTT. It specifies CSARDLVLDTQYF.

The genes are TRBV6-2 or TRBV6-3 and TRBJ2-3; possibly TRBD1 for D (6 bases). CDR3 length: 11 amino acids. V lost 4 bases and J lost 8, with 7 bases in between. Germline V lookup: CDR1 MNHEY, CDR2 SVGEGT. The CDR3 DNA follows: TGTGCCAGCAGTTTACAGGGTACGCAGTATTTT. Amino acids: CASSLQGTQYF.

DNA of the CDR3: TGCGCCAGCAGCCAAGGGTCCCTGGGCCCTGGCTACACCTTC. It yields the protein CASSQGSLGPGYTF. The chain links TRBV4-3 to TRBJ1-2; no reliable D call. This CDR3 is built from 14 residues. Germline values: CDR1 LGHNA, CDR2 YSLEER. Deletions cut 1 base from V and 7 bases from J, with 13 bases between.

The chain couples TRBV5-1 to TRBJ1-3; 9 bases map to TRBD1. J was trimmed by 1 base and V by 4 bases; bases with no gene match: 3. Germline CDR1 SGHRS, CDR2 YFSETQ. The CDR3 has 15 amino acids. The CDR3 DNA sequence: TGCGCCAGCAGCACGGGACAGGGTTCTGGAAACACCATATATTTT. Its protein is CASSTGQGSGNTIYF.

V gene TRBV5-1 combines with J gene TRBJ2-5; TRBD2 might be the D (5 bases). The CDR3 totals 14 residues. Trimming stripped 4 bases from V and 5 bases from J, with 15 bases between. Germline CDR1 reads SGHRS; CDR2 reads YFSETQ. The CDR3 loop reads CASSPGIWTETQYF. The CDR3 nucleotides are TGCGCCAGCAGCCCCGGGATTTGGACGGAGACCCAGTACTTC.

V gene TRBV7-2 combines with J gene TRBJ1-1; D uncertain. From germline, CDR1 is SGHTA and CDR2 FQGNSA. The CDR3 loop spans 13 amino acids. V lost 5 bases and J lost 5, with 12 bases in between. The CDR3 here is CASSPQMGTEAFF. Here the CDR3 DNA reads TGTGCCAGCAGCCCTCAAATGGGGACTGAAGCTTTCTTT.

The chain recombines TRBV19 with TRBJ1-2, with D possibly matching TRBD1 (5 bases). V was trimmed by 4 bases and J by 5 bases, leaving 11 bases between them. This CDR3 contains 13 residues. The germline CDR1 and CDR2 sequences are LNHDA and SQIVND (reference sequence). CDR3 nucleotides: TGTGCCAGTAGTACCCTCGGGACGTATGGCTACACCTTC. Protein sequence: CASSTLGTYGYTF. The full variable domain, with the rest looked up from reference TRBV19 and TRBJ1-2, is DGGITQSPKYLFRKEGQNVTLSCEQNLNHDAMYWYRQDPGQGLRLIYYSQIVNDFQKGDIAEGYSVSREKKESFPLTVTSAQKNPTAFYLCASSTLGTYGYTFGSGTRLTVV.

This clonotype was seen only once. The CDR3 DNA follows: TGTGCCAGCAGCCAACAGGCCGATTACAATGAGCAGTTCTTC. Translating gives CASSQQADYNEQFF. The chain combines TRBV5-4 with TRBJ2-1, with D perhaps TRBD1 (5 bases). The CDR3 runs to 14 residues. In germline, CDR1 is SGHNT, CDR2 YYREEE (reference sequence). V lost 4 bases, J lost 4 bases, and 12 bases lay in between.